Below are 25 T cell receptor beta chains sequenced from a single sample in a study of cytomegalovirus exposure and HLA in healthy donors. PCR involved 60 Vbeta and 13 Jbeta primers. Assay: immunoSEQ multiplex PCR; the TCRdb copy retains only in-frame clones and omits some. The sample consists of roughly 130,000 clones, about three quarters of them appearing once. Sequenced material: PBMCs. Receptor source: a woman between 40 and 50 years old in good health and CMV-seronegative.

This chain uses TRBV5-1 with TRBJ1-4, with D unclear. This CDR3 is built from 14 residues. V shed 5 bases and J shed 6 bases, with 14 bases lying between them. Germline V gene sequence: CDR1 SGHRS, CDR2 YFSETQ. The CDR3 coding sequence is TGCGCCAGCAGGGTTGGGCAGAAGGATGAAAAACTGTTTTTT. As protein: CASRVGQKDEKLFF.

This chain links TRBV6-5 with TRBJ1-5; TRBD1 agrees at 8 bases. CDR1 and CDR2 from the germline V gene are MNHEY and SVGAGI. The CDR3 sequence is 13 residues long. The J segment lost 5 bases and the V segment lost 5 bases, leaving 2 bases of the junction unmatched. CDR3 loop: CASSPDRDQPQHF. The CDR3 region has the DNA TGTGCCAGCAGTCCGGACAGGGATCAGCCCCAGCATTTT.

CDR3 loop: CASSGSRVLNTEAFF. The CDR3 DNA is TGTGCCAGCAGCGGGTCGAGGGTTTTGAACACTGAAGCTTTCTTT. The V call is TRBV7-9, the J call TRBJ1-1, with D unresolved. The germline V gene encodes CDR1 SEHNR and CDR2 FQNEAQ (reference sequence). This CDR3 is 15 amino acids long. Trimming removed 5 bases at V and 0 bases at J, with 13 bases between.

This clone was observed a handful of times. This CDR3 is CASSLVRLAGGDEQFF. The CDR3, as DNA: TGTGCCAGCAGCTTAGTGAGACTAGCGGGGGGCGATGAGCAGTTCTTC. The chain employs TRBV7-8 and TRBJ2-1, with 13 bases lining up with TRBD2. There are 16 residues in the CDR3. Germline CDR1 reads SGHVS; CDR2 reads FQNEAQ. Germline trimming cut 1 base from V and 8 bases from J; bases unmatched to any gene: 5.

Here the CDR3 DNA reads TGTGCCAGCTCACTATCGACAGGGAATAGCAATCAGCCCCAGCATTTT. It translates to CASSLSTGNSNQPQHF. The chain combines TRBV18 with TRBJ1-5, with 7 bases that match TRBD1. Germline CDR1 and CDR2: KGHSH and LQKENI. The length of the CDR3 is 16 residues. Trimming at V came to 4 bases and at J to 0 bases, leaving 6 bases not matched to a gene.

DNA of the CDR3: TGTGCCAGTAGTACACAGGGGAGATGGGCTGGCTACACCTTC. Amino acids: CASSTQGRWAGYTF. The rearrangement joins TRBV19 to TRBJ1-2, with 7 bases identical to TRBD1. Germline V CDR1 and CDR2: LNHDA, SQIVND (reference sequence). V shed 4 bases, J shed 7 bases, and the junction held 9 bases outside the gene matches. This CDR3 comprises 14 residues.

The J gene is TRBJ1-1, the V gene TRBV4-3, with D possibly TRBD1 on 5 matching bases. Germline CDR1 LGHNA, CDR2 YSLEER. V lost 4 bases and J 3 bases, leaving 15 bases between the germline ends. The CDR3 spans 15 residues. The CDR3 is CASSRGHTGDTEAFF. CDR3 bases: TGCGCCAGCAGCCGTGGACACACCGGTGACACTGAAGCTTTCTTT.

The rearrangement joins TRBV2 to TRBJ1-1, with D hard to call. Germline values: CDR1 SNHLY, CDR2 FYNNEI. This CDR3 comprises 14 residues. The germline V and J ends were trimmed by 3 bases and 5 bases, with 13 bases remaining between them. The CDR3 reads CASSDERVRTEAFF. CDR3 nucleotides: TGTGCCAGCAGTGACGAGCGTGTGAGAACTGAAGCTTTCTTT.

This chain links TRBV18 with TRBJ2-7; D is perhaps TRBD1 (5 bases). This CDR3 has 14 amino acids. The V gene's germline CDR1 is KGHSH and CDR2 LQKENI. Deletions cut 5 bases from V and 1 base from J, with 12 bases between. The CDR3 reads CASSKTQVSYEQYF. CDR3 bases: TGTGCCAGCTCAAAGACACAGGTGTCCTACGAGCAGTACTTC.

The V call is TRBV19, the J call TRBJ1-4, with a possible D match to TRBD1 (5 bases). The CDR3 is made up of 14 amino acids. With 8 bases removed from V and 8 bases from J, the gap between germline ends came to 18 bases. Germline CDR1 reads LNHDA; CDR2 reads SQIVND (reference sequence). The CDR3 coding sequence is TGTGCCAGTGGAGGTGCGGGGCAATGGGAAAAACTGTTTTTT. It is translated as CASGGAGQWEKLFF.

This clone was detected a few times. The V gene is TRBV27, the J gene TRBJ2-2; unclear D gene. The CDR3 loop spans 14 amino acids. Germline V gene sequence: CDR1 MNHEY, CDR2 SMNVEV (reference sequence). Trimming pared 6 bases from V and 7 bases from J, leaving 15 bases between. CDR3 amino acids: CASRGAHNSGELFF. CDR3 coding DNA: TGTGCCAGCAGAGGAGCCCATAATAGCGGGGAGCTGTTTTTT.

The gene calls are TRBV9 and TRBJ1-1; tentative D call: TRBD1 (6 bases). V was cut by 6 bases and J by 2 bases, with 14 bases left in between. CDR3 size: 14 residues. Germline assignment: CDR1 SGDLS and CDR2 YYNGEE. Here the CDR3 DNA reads TGTGCCAGCACTTCGGGACAACCTAACACTGAAGCTTTCTTT. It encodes CASTSGQPNTEAFF.

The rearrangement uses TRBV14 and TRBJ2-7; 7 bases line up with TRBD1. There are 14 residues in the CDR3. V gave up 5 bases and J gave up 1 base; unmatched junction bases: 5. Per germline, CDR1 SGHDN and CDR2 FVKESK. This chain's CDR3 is CASSFRDSSYEQYF. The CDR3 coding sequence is TGTGCCAGCAGCTTCCGGGACAGTTCCTACGAGCAGTACTTC.

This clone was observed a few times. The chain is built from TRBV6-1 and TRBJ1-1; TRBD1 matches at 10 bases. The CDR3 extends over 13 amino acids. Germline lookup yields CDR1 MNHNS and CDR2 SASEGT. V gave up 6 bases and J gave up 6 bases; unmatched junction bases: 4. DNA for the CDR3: TGTGCCAGCAGGACGACAGGGGGCTCTGAAGCTTTCTTT. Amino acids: CASRTTGGSEAFF.

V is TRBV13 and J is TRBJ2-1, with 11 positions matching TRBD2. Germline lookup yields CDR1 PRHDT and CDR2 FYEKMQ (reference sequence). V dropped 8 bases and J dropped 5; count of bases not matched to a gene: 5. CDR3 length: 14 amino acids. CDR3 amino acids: CASCLAGGNNEQFF. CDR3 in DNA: TGTGCCAGCTGTTTAGCGGGGGGGAACAATGAGCAGTTCTTC.

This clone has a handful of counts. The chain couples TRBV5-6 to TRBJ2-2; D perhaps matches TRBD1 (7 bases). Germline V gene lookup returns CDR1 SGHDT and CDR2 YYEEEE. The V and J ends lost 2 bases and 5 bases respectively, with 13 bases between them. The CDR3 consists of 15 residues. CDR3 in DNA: TGTGCCAGCAGCTTTAGACAGGGAGGAACCGGGGAGCTGTTTTTT. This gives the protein CASSFRQGGTGELFF.

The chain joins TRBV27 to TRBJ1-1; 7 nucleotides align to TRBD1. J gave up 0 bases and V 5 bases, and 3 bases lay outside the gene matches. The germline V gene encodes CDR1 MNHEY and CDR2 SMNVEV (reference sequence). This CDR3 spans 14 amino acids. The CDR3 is CASSLTGLNTEAFF. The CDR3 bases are TGTGCCAGCAGTCTGACAGGGTTGAACACTGAAGCTTTCTTT.

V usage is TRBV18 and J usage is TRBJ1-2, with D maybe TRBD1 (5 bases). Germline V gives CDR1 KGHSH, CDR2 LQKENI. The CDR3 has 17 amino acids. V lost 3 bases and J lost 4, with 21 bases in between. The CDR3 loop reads CASSPWAREEPSYGYTF. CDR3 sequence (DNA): TGTGCCAGCTCACCCTGGGCCAGGGAAGAGCCATCCTATGGCTACACCTTC.

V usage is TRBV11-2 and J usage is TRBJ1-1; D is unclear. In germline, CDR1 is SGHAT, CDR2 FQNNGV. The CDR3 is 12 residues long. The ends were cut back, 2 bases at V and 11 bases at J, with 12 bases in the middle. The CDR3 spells CASSLPGVLAFF. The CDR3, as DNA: TGTGCCAGCAGCTTACCCGGTGTACTGGCTTTCTTT.

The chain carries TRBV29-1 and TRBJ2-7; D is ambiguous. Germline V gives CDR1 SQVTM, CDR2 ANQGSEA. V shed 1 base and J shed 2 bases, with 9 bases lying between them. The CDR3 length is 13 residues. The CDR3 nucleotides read TGCAGCGTTGAAGTACCGCAGACCTACGAGCAGTACTTC. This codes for CSVEVPQTYEQYF.

CDR3 residues: CASSLSAGMNGYGYTF. Here the CDR3 DNA reads TGTGCCAGCAGTTTATCGGCAGGGATGAATGGCTATGGCTACACCTTC. The chain has TRBV27 and TRBJ1-2; tentative D call: TRBD1 (5 bases). The V gene lost 0 bases and the J gene lost 4 bases, with 15 bases spanning the gap. Per the germline V gene, CDR1 is MNHEY and CDR2 is SMNVEV (reference sequence). The length of the CDR3 is 16 residues.

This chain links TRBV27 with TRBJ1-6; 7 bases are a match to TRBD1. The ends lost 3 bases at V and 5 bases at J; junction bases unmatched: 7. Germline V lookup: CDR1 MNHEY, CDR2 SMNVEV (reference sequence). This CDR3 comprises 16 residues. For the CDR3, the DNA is TGTGCCAGCAGTTTGGGGGGACAGCGGGATAATTCACCCCTCCACTTT. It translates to CASSLGGQRDNSPLHF.

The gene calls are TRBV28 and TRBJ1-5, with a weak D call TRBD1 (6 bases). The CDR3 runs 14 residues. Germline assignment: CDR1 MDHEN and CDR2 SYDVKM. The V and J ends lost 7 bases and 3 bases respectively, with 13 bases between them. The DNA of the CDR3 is TGTGCCAGCATCACACAGGGACCCAATCAGCCCCAGCATTTT. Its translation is CASITQGPNQPQHF.

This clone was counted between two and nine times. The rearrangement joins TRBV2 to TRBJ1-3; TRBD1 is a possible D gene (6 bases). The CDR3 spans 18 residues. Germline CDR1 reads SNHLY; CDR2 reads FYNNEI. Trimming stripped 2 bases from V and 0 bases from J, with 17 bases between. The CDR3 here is CASSESHGQLRSGNTIYF. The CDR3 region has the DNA TGTGCCAGCAGTGAATCCCATGGACAGTTACGCTCTGGAAACACCATATATTTT. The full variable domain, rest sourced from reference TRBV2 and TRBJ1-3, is EPEVTQTPSHQVTQMGQEVILRCVPISNHLYFYWYRQILGQKVEFLVSFYNNEISEKSEIFDDQFSVERPDGSNFTLKIRSTKLEDSAMYFCASSESHGQLRSGNTIYFGEGSWLTVV.

The CDR3 region has the DNA TGTGCCAGCAGTGAGGACAGCTGGAACGGCTACACCTTC. Translation gives CASSEDSWNGYTF. The J gene is TRBJ1-2, the V gene TRBV25-1; tentatively, D is TRBD1 (6 bases). The CDR3 has 13 residues. Trimming removed 3 bases at V and 8 bases at J, with 13 bases between. Germline CDR1 MGHDK, CDR2 SYGVNS.